A single sample is the source of the 28 T cell receptor beta chains below, sequenced in a study of blood T cell repertoires in COVID-19. Some clones are missing from TCRdb's copy, which holds only in-frame ones; the method was immunoSEQ multiplex PCR. The table records over 250,000 clones, approximately 90% of them present only once. The sequencing input was peripheral blood. These receptors originate from a young woman with COVID-19, enrolled during active disease.

This clone appeared a single time. The chain is built from TRBV18 and TRBJ1-2; D gene ambiguous. V was pared by 3 bases and J by 2 bases, with 7 bases between. Per germline, CDR1 KGHSH and CDR2 LQKENI. The CDR3 covers 13 residues. CDR3 sequence: CASSPVGNYGYTF. The CDR3 nucleotides read TGTGCCAGCTCACCTGTCGGGAACTATGGCTACACCTTC.

V is TRBV18 and J is TRBJ2-3; 11 bases line up with TRBD2. The CDR3 sequence is 16 residues long. The J segment lost 3 bases and the V segment lost 3 bases, leaving 5 bases of the junction unmatched. Germline V gene sequence: CDR1 KGHSH, CDR2 LQKENI. The CDR3 reads CASSPPIAGGTDTQYF. Written as DNA, the CDR3 is TGTGCCAGCTCACCCCCTATAGCGGGAGGGACAGATACGCAGTATTTT.

The V call is TRBV6-1, the J call TRBJ2-2, with 10 bases lining up with TRBD1. V lost 3 bases, J lost 3 bases, and 4 bases stayed unmatched. Germline CDR1 is MNHNS and CDR2 is SASEGT. The CDR3 is 16 amino acids. For the CDR3, the DNA is TGTGCCAGCAGTGACGACAGGGGGCTGGACACCGGGGAGCTGTTTTTT. Translation: CASSDDRGLDTGELFF.

This rearrangement joins TRBV3-1 (or the pseudogene TRBV3-2) to TRBJ2-6; the D gene is possibly TRBD1 (8 bases). V was pared by 7 bases and J by 3 bases, with 25 bases between. The CDR3 contains 19 residues. Germline V gene sequence: CDR1 LGHDT, CDR2 YNNKEL (reference sequence). CDR3 residues: CASNRGRDRRLLGANVLTF. The DNA for the CDR3 is TGTGCCAGCAACCGAGGGAGGGACAGGAGACTACTTGGGGCCAACGTCCTGACTTTC.

This clone was found once. This chain links TRBV30 with TRBJ2-3; D might be TRBD2 (5 bases). This CDR3 has 16 residues. V was shortened by 0 bases and J by 0 bases, with 13 bases between the two germline ends. CDR1 and CDR2 (germline): GTSNPN, SVGIG (reference sequence). The CDR3: CAWSVEGWTSTDTQYF. In nucleotides, the CDR3 is TGTGCCTGGAGTGTCGAGGGCTGGACTAGCACAGATACGCAGTATTTT.

Only one count was recorded for this clone. The chain couples TRBV6-4 to TRBJ1-1; D possibly corresponds to TRBD1 (5 bases). This CDR3 is 12 amino acids long. Trimming stripped 4 bases from V and 9 bases from J, with 12 bases between. Germline values: CDR1 MRHNA, CDR2 SNTAGT. This CDR3 is CASSVRVSKAFF. CDR3 coding DNA: TGTGCCAGCAGTGTCAGGGTATCGAAAGCTTTCTTT.

The V call is TRBV24-1, the J call TRBJ2-7; 12 bases map to TRBD1. Germline-derived CDR1 and CDR2 are KGHDR and SFDVKD. Trimming at V came to 3 bases and at J to 7 bases, leaving 6 bases not matched to a gene. This CDR3 is built from 15 residues. This chain's CDR3 is CATSDPGQGAREQYF. The CDR3 coding sequence is TGTGCCACCAGTGATCCGGGACAGGGGGCGCGTGAGCAGTACTTC.

The rearrangement uses TRBV29-1 and TRBJ1-1, with no clear D. The CDR3 has 12 residues. In germline, CDR1 is SQVTM, CDR2 ANQGSEA. Trimming stripped 2 bases from V and 8 bases from J, with 12 bases between. Written as DNA, the CDR3 is TGCAGCGTTGAACCCCCCCTAGCAGAAGCTTTCTTT. This codes for CSVEPPLAEAFF.

The chain combines TRBV7-3 with TRBJ1-1; D ambiguous. Trimming removed 2 bases from V and 4 bases from J, with 11 bases in between. Germline V gene lookup returns CDR1 SGHTA and CDR2 FQGTGA. The CDR3 consists of 14 residues. The CDR3 is CASSLRGRITEAFF. DNA of the CDR3: TGTGCCAGCAGCTTACGTGGCAGAATCACTGAAGCTTTCTTT.

V and J are TRBV19 and TRBJ1-4; weak D call: TRBD1 (5 bases). The V end was cut by 9 bases, the J end by 8 bases, with 10 bases between. Germline loops: CDR1 LNHDA, CDR2 SQIVND (reference sequence). The length of the CDR3 is 11 residues. The CDR3 DNA reads as TGTGCCAGCCGGGACTTAGAAAAACTGTTTTTT. Its protein product is CASRDLEKLFF. The full variable domain, completed using reference TRBV19 and TRBJ1-4, is DGGITQSPKYLFRKEGQNVTLSCEQNLNHDAMYWYRQDPGQGLRLIYYSQIVNDFQKGDIAEGYSVSREKKESFPLTVTSAQKNPTAFYLCASRDLEKLFFGSGTQLSVL.

The V call is TRBV5-6, the J call TRBJ1-1; tentative D call: TRBD1 (6 bases). The germline V gene encodes CDR1 SGHDT and CDR2 YYEEEE. The CDR3 totals 16 residues. V was clipped by 1 base and J by 0 bases, with 13 bases between them. For the CDR3, the DNA is TGTGCCAGCAGCTTGAGCACTAACAGGGTGAACACTGAAGCTTTCTTT. Its translation is CASSLSTNRVNTEAFF.

The chain joins TRBV7-9 to TRBJ1-3; D not resolved. Germline V gene lookup returns CDR1 SEHNR and CDR2 FQNEAQ (reference sequence). This CDR3 has 15 amino acids. The V gene lost 4 bases and the J gene lost 0 bases, with 10 bases spanning the gap. The CDR3: CASSSGLSSGNTIYF. The CDR3 DNA reads TGTGCCAGCAGCTCCGGACTCAGCTCTGGAAACACCATATATTTT.

The table lists this clone with a count of one. This CDR3 is CASSSLHGTVSGNVQYF. CDR3 DNA: TGTGCCAGCAGCTCACTACACGGGACCGTTAGCGGGAATGTGCAGTACTTC. This sequence joins TRBV7-9 and TRBJ2-7; 8 bases line up with TRBD2. Losses at the gene ends were 4 bases for V and 9 bases for J; bases not matched to a gene: 20. Germline assignment: CDR1 SEHNR and CDR2 FQNEAQ (reference sequence). CDR3 length: 17 residues.

The table lists this clone with a count of one. The V gene is TRBV29-1, the J gene TRBJ2-7; weak D call: TRBD2 (5 bases). Germline V gene sequence: CDR1 SQVTM, CDR2 ANQGSEA. The V end lost 2 bases, the J end lost 0 bases, and 14 bases lay between the germline ends. The CDR3 extends over 15 amino acids. CDR3 amino acids: CSVEIWRANSYEQYF. The CDR3 nucleotides read TGCAGCGTTGAAATCTGGCGGGCTAACTCCTACGAGCAGTACTTC.

The chain carries TRBV15 and TRBJ1-1; 7 positions agree with TRBD1. V was clipped by 1 base and J by 1 base; unmatched bases: 0. The CDR3 length is 14 residues. Germline V gene sequence: CDR1 LNHNV, CDR2 YYDKDF (reference sequence). The CDR3 coding sequence is TGTGCCACCAGCAGAGGACAGGGGAACACTGAAGCTTTCTTT. It codes for CATSRGQGNTEAFF.

The chain carries TRBV2 and TRBJ1-5; D gene ambiguous. CDR1 SNHLY and CDR2 FYNNEI come from the germline V gene. The CDR3 has 16 residues. The ends were cut back, 6 bases at V and 6 bases at J, with 21 bases in the middle. CDR3 residues: CASRELTREIPQPQHF. DNA of the CDR3: TGTGCCAGCAGGGAACTGACCCGGGAGATCCCTCAGCCCCAGCATTTT.

The gene calls are TRBV27 and TRBJ1-1; D remains unclear. Looked up from germline, CDR1 is MNHEY and CDR2 is SMNVEV (reference sequence). This CDR3 comprises 13 residues. V was pared by 1 base and J by 5 bases, with 8 bases between. The CDR3 DNA reads as TGTGCCAGCAGTTTATTTCATCGGACTGAAGCTTTCTTT. It yields the protein CASSLFHRTEAFF.

The chain joins TRBV10-3 to TRBJ1-2; 9 bases agree with TRBD1. The CDR3 is made up of 14 amino acids. V dropped 5 bases and J dropped 6; count of bases not matched to a gene: 7. Germline V gives CDR1 ENHRY, CDR2 SYGVKD. CDR3 nucleotides: TGTGCCATCAGTACAACCGGGACAGGGAATGGCTACACCTTC. Encoded protein: CAISTTGTGNGYTF.

This clone was found a few times. This chain joins TRBV27 and TRBJ1-2; possibly TRBD1 for D (6 bases). V gave up 5 bases and J gave up 7 bases, with 20 bases separating them. Germline lookup yields CDR1 MNHEY and CDR2 SMNVEV (reference sequence). The CDR3 is 15 amino acids. In DNA form, the CDR3 reads TGTGCCAGCAGTCTCAGCGGGGGGCGCGGGGCTGGCTACACCTTC. It encodes CASSLSGGRGAGYTF.

The rearrangement links TRBV9 to TRBJ2-7; TRBD2 matches 9 bases. CDR3 length: 15 residues. The germline V gene has CDR1 SGDLS and CDR2 YYNGEE. Trimming cost V 1 base and J 4 bases; bases outside gene matches: 6. In nucleotides, the CDR3 is TGTGCCAGCAGCGTAAGGGCGGGAGGGCCTTACGAGCAGTACTTC. Its translation is CASSVRAGGPYEQYF.

This chain joins TRBV27 and TRBJ1-2; D is perhaps TRBD1 (6 bases). Looked up from germline, CDR1 is MNHEY and CDR2 is SMNVEV (reference sequence). The V gene lost 6 bases and the J gene lost 7 bases, with 18 bases spanning the gap. The CDR3 consists of 14 residues. The CDR3 nucleotides are TGTGCCAGCAGCCCAACCCGGGGGGCGGTTGGCTACACCTTC. Protein sequence: CASSPTRGAVGYTF.

J is TRBJ2-3 and V is TRBV11-3; 10 nucleotides align to TRBD2. This CDR3 spans 17 amino acids. Germline V gives CDR1 SGHNT, CDR2 YENEEA. V dropped 4 bases and J dropped 1; count of bases not matched to a gene: 8. CDR3 bases: TGTGCCAGCAGCTCCCCGGGACTAGCGCCCTGCACAGATACGCAGTATTTT. Translating it yields CASSSPGLAPCTDTQYF.

The chain uses TRBV3-1 (or the pseudogene TRBV3-2) and TRBJ2-7; D is perhaps TRBD2 (5 bases). The V and J ends lost 6 bases and 5 bases respectively, with 11 bases between them. Germline V CDR1 and CDR2: LGHDT, YNNKEL (reference sequence). CDR3 length: 12 amino acids. CDR3 DNA: TGTGCCAGCAGAGTAGAGGGCCACGAGCAGTACTTC. Residues: CASRVEGHEQYF.

The chain is built from TRBV3-1 (or the pseudogene TRBV3-2) and TRBJ1-1, with a weak D call TRBD1 (6 bases). The CDR3 is 13 amino acids. Germline V gives CDR1 LGHDT, CDR2 YNNKEL (reference sequence). V lost 2 bases and J 6 bases, leaving 10 bases between the germline ends. DNA of the CDR3: TGTGCCAGCAGCCAACGGGACATCTCTGAAGCTTTCTTT. It is translated as CASSQRDISEAFF.

This chain uses TRBV28 with TRBJ1-1; 7 bases fit TRBD1. CDR1 MDHEN and CDR2 SYDVKM come from the germline V gene. CDR3 length: 14 amino acids. The junction had 4 bases not matched to a gene; V was cut back by 3 bases and J by 3 bases. The CDR3: CASSLGGQYTEAFF. The CDR3 coding sequence is TGTGCCAGCAGTTTGGGGGGACAGTACACTGAAGCTTTCTTT.

The chain uses TRBV6-5 and TRBJ1-1, with TRBD1 identical over 8 bases. V dropped 0 bases and J dropped 8; count of bases not matched to a gene: 8. There are 15 residues in the CDR3. From germline, CDR1 is MNHEY and CDR2 SVGAGI. The CDR3 loop is CASSYSGQGKGEAFF. The CDR3 DNA is TGTGCCAGCAGTTACTCCGGACAGGGAAAGGGAGAAGCTTTCTTT.

The chain couples TRBV5-1 to TRBJ2-5; a possible D gene is TRBD1 (6 bases). CDR1 SGHRS and CDR2 YFSETQ come from the germline V gene. Trimming took 5 bases from V and 2 from J, leaving 10 bases between them. The CDR3 covers 13 residues. The CDR3 DNA reads TGCGCCAGCAGAACCACAGGGCAAGAGACCCAGTACTTC. This gives the protein CASRTTGQETQYF. Full variable domain (rest looked up from reference TRBV5-1 and TRBJ2-5): KAGVTQTPRYLIKTRGQQVTLSCSPISGHRSVSWYQQTPGQGLQFLFEYFSETQRNKGNFPGRFSGRQFSNSRSEMNVSTLELGDSALYLCASRTTGQETQYFGPGTRLLVL.

The CDR3 region is CASKDSSNYGYTF. CDR3 sequence (DNA): TGTGCCAGCAAGGACAGTTCTAACTATGGCTACACCTTC. The chain combines TRBV2 with TRBJ1-2; TRBD1 is a possible D gene (6 bases). The length of the CDR3 is 13 residues. Deletions cut 7 bases from V and 0 bases from J, with 9 bases between. Germline lookup yields CDR1 SNHLY and CDR2 FYNNEI. The full variable domain, with the rest looked up from reference TRBV2 and TRBJ1-2, is EPEVTQTPSHQVTQMGQEVILRCVPISNHLYFYWYRQILGQKVEFLVSFYNNEISEKSEIFDDQFSVERPDGSNFTLKIRSTKLEDSAMYFCASKDSSNYGYTFGSGTRLTVV.